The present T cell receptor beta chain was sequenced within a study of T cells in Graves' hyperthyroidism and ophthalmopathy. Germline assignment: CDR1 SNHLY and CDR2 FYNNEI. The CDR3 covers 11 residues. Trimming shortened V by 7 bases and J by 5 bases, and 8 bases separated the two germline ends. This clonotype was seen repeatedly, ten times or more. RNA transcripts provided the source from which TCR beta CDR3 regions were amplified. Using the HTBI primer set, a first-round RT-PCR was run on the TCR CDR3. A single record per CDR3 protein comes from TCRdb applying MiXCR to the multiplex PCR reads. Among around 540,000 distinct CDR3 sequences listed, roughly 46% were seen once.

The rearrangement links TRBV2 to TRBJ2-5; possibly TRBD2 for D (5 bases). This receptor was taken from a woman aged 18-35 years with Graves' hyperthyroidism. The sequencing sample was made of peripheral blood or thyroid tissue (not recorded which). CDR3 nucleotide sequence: TGTGCCAGCACCCGAGGGGAGACCCAGTACTTC. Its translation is CASTRGETQYF. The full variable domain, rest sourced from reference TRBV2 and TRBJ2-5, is EPEVTQTPSHQVTQMGQEVILRCVPISNHLYFYWYRQILGQKVEFLVSFYNNEISEKSEIFDDQFSVERPDGSNFTLKIRSTKLEDSAMYFCASTRGETQYFGPGTRLLVL.